This T cell receptor beta chain originates from a study of identifying expanded T cells in peripheral blood. Study-wide results and caveats: Differentially abundant clones: around 1.2 between replicates, 16.4 at two to three weeks, more than 18 at four. Across healthy donors, higher total template counts meant significantly greater roughly two-week count variance.

Regarding this clone: The antigen is undetermined.

CDR1 and CDR2 from the germline V gene are SNHLY and FYNNEI. This CDR3 is built from 15 residues. Trimming took 6 bases from V and 5 from J, leaving 16 bases between them. Collection occurred without any documented infections or immune events in donors. The protocol was immunoSEQ multiplex PCR, while the TCRdb copy is restricted to in-frame clones and leaves out a portion. The repertoire holds around 91,000 clones, with approximately 88% as singletons. Sequenced sample: blood. V and J are TRBV2 and TRBJ1-4, with D possibly TRBD1 on 6 matching bases. The source is a person aged 18 to 75 in good health. CDR3 sequence reads: CASSQNRAANEKLFF. CDR3 coding DNA: TGTGCCAGCAGCCAAAACAGGGCGGCAAATGAAAAACTGTTTTTT.